Below, 14 T cell receptor beta chains from the same sample are listed, as sequenced in a study of blood T cells in healthy people across ages. A second about 7 to 12 cycle PCR used barcoded and J-beta primers. MiXCR, run by TCRdb on the 5' RACE reads, gives a single entry per CDR3 protein. This sample carries hundreds of thousands of distinct CDR3 sequences, 56% of them seen once, and the ten largest clones take 25% to 30%. Sequences were obtained from blood. The receptor source for this set is a man aged 35 to 55 in good health.

This clonotype was counted many times. The rearrangement joins TRBV24-1 to TRBJ2-4; perhaps D is TRBD1 or TRBD2 (5 bases each). V gave up 3 bases and J gave up 5 bases, with 10 bases separating them. In germline, CDR1 is KGHDR, CDR2 SFDVKD. CDR3 size: 14 residues. CDR3 sequence reads: CATSDPWDENIQYF. The CDR3 nucleotides are TGTGCCACCAGTGATCCTTGGGACGAAAACATTCAGTACTTC.

The chain couples TRBV24-1 to TRBJ1-2; no reliable D call. The ends were cut back, 5 bases at V and 3 bases at J, with 12 bases in the middle. CDR3 length: 14 residues. The germline CDR1 and CDR2 sequences are KGHDR and SFDVKD. The CDR3 DNA reads as TGTGCCACCAGTGCTCCGGCGCCGGACTATGGCTACACCTTC. Residues: CATSAPAPDYGYTF.

This chain links TRBV20-1 with TRBJ1-2, with a tentative D call TRBD1 (5 bases). V was cut by 6 bases and J by 8 bases, with 22 bases left in between. The CDR3 spans 14 residues. Germline lookup yields CDR1 DFQATT and CDR2 SNEGSKA (reference sequence). This CDR3 is CSALPYGTSGGYTF. The DNA for the CDR3 is TGCAGTGCGCTCCCTTACGGGACCTCAGGGGGCTACACCTTC.

In this sample, this clonotype turned up a few times. The chain has TRBV29-1 and TRBJ2-5; D is ambiguous. Trimming stripped 3 bases from V and 5 bases from J, with 10 bases between. The CDR3 has 12 amino acids. The germline V gene has CDR1 SQVTM and CDR2 ANQGSEA. The CDR3, as DNA: TGCAGCGTTGAGGGTCGCATGGAGACCCAGTACTTC. This codes for CSVEGRMETQYF.

As to this clonotype: The CDR3 ends on some other residue instead of the conserved phenylalanine or tryptophan, so this is likely a read error. The chain is built from TRBV29-1 and TRBJ2-7, with 8 bases fitting TRBD1. The DNA end is a closer match to TRBJ2-1, so the J assignment may be wrong. The CDR3 consists of 13 residues. Per germline, CDR1 SQVTM and CDR2 ANQGSEA. This CDR3 reads CSVDRGRTNEQFS. CDR3 DNA: TGCAGCGTTGACAGGGGGCGCACCAATGAGCAGTTCTCC.

The chain carries TRBV7-9 and TRBJ1-5, with D possibly being TRBD1 (6 bases). The CDR3 runs 12 residues. The germline gives CDR1 SEHNR, CDR2 FQNEAQ (reference sequence). Trimming shortened V by 5 bases and J by 15 bases, and 17 bases separated the two germline ends. CDR3 amino acids: CASSMRTAVVHF. As DNA, the CDR3 is TGTGCCAGCAGCATGAGGACAGCCGTGGTGCATTTT.

This chain connects TRBV20-1 to TRBJ2-1; D is unresolved. The CDR3 contains 8 residues. Germline values: CDR1 DFQATT, CDR2 SNEGSKA (reference sequence). CDR3 region: CSAHEQFF. The CDR3 DNA reads as TGCAGCGCCCATGAGCAGTTCTTC.

This clonotype was picked up a small number of times. The J gene is TRBJ2-3, the V gene TRBV6-5, with unresolved D. Germline V CDR1 and CDR2: MNHEY, SVGAGI. V was clipped by 2 bases and J by 2 bases, with 8 bases between them. This CDR3 comprises 14 residues. CDR3 DNA sequence: TGTGCCAGCAGTTACAGGCCCCTCACAGATACGCAGTATTTT. It specifies CASSYRPLTDTQYF.

This clonotype appeared a few times. The chain has TRBV7-9 and TRBJ2-3; 8 bases fit TRBD2. The CDR3 contains 15 residues. The J segment lost 11 bases and the V segment lost 8 bases, leaving 18 bases of the junction unmatched. Germline V gene lookup returns CDR1 SEHNR and CDR2 FQNEAQ (reference sequence). Written as DNA, the CDR3 is TGTGCCAGCGAGGGGTCGGAGCGGGGGTCGGTTGGGCAGTATTTT. Translating gives CASEGSERGSVGQYF.

This clonotype was detected a few times. The V and J genes are TRBV12-3 or TRBV12-4 and TRBJ2-4; D is tentatively TRBD1 or TRBD2 (5 bases each). This CDR3 spans 16 amino acids. V was clipped by 6 bases and J by 8 bases, with 23 bases between them. For the CDR3, the DNA is TGTGCCAGCAGACTCGACGCCCCGGGACCCCCGGACATTCAGTACTTC. Protein product: CASRLDAPGPPDIQYF.

The rearrangement uses TRBV7-3 and TRBJ2-3; perhaps TRBD1 as D (5 bases). V was cut by 5 bases and J by 1 base, with 10 bases left in between. Germline loops: CDR1 SGHTA, CDR2 FQGTGA. The CDR3 totals 14 residues. In nucleotides, the CDR3 is TGTGCCAGCAGCCGGACAAAAGGCACAGATACGCAGTATTTT. Protein product: CASSRTKGTDTQYF.

The V call is TRBV4-3, the J call TRBJ2-1, with D uncertain. The CDR3 consists of 13 residues. Germline CDR1 LGHNA, CDR2 YSLEER. Trimming pared 1 base from V and 15 bases from J, leaving 16 bases between. The DNA for the CDR3 is TGCGCCAGCAGCCAAGGGAACGGCCCCGGCCGGTTCTTC. As protein: CASSQGNGPGRFF.

The chain has TRBV24-1 and TRBJ2-1; D might be TRBD1 or TRBD2, each matching 5 bases. V lost 3 bases and J 5 bases, leaving 22 bases between the germline ends. The CDR3 has 18 amino acids. The germline gives CDR1 KGHDR, CDR2 SFDVKD. The CDR3 sequence is CATSDPDVGMGVDNEQFF. CDR3 DNA: TGTGCCACCAGTGATCCGGATGTGGGGATGGGGGTTGACAATGAGCAGTTCTTC.

The V call is TRBV6-1, the J call TRBJ1-2; D not resolved. V was clipped by 6 bases and J by 0 bases, with 11 bases between them. The CDR3 is 14 amino acids. Germline-derived CDR1 and CDR2 are MNHNS and SASEGT. The CDR3: CASSSTVANYGYTF. The DNA for the CDR3 is TGTGCCAGCAGCAGTACAGTTGCTAACTATGGCTACACCTTC.